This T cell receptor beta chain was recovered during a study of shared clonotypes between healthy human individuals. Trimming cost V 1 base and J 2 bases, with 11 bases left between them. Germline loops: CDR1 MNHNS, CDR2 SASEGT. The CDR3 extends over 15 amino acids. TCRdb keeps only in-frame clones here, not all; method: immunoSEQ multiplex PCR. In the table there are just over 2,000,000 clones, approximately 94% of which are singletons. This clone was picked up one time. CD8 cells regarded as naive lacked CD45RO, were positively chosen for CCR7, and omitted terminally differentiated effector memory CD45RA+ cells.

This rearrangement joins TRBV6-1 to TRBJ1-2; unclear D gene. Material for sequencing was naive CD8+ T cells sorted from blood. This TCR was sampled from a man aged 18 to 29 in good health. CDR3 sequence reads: CASSEDGGWNYGYTF. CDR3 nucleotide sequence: TGTGCCAGCAGTGAAGATGGAGGGTGGAACTATGGCTACACCTTC.